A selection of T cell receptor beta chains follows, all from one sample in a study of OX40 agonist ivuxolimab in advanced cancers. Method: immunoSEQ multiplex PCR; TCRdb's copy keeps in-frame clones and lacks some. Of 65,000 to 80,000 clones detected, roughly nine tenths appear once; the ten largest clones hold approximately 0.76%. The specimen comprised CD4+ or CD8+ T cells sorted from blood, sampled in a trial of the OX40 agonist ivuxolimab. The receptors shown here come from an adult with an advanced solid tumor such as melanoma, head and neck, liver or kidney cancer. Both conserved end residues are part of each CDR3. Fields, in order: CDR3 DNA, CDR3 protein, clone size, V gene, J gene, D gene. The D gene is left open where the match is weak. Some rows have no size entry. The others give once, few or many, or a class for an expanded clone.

CDR3 DNA: TGTGCCAGCAGGTCGCGAAGCGCGAACACCGGGGAGCTGTTTTTT
CDR3 protein: CASRSRSANTGELFF
clone size: -
V gene: TRBV5-4
J gene: TRBJ2-2
D gene: -

CDR3 DNA: TGTGCCAGCAGCTTACAGGAGAACACTGAAGCTTTCTTT
CDR3 protein: CASSLQENTEAFF
clone size: few
V gene: TRBV7-3
J gene: TRBJ1-1
D gene: -

CDR3 DNA: TGTGCCAGTAGTCCCCGGGGAAGAGAGACAGATACGCAGTATTTT
CDR3 protein: CASSPRGRETDTQYF
clone size: -
V gene: TRBV19
J gene: TRBJ2-3
D gene: -

CDR3 DNA: TGTGCCAGCAGCTTAGCGGGGGGAAGCCACAATGAGCAGTTCTTC
CDR3 protein: CASSLAGGSHNEQFF
clone size: -
V gene: TRBV7-2
J gene: TRBJ2-1
D gene: -

CDR3 DNA: TGTGCCAGCAGTTCTCCCGGGGCCGGGGAGCAGGGCTACACCTTC
CDR3 protein: CASSSPGAGEQGYTF
clone size: -
V gene: TRBV28
J gene: TRBJ1-2
D gene: -

CDR3 DNA: TGTGCCAGCAGCAAAGGAGGGGGCAGGGGGCTTGTCGAGCAGTACTTC
CDR3 protein: CASSKGGGRGLVEQYF
clone size: -
V gene: TRBV21-1
J gene: TRBJ2-7
D gene: -

CDR3 DNA: TGTGCCAGTAGTGTAAGAAAAGGCGGGACAGGTTATGGAACCGGGGAGCTGTTTTTT
CDR3 protein: CASSVRKGGTGYGTGELFF
clone size: -
V gene: TRBV19
J gene: TRBJ2-2
D gene: TRBD1

CDR3 DNA: TGTGCCAGGGGGGAAAGGGACAGGGGGAGCCTACCCCTCCACTTT
CDR3 protein: CARGERDRGSLPLHF
clone size: -
V gene: TRBV6-1
J gene: TRBJ1-6
D gene: TRBD1

CDR3 DNA: TGTGCCAGCAGCTTAAACCCCGGGACAGGGATAGAGACCCAGTACTTC
CDR3 protein: CASSLNPGTGIETQYF
clone size: -
V gene: TRBV7-3
J gene: TRBJ2-5
D gene: TRBD1

CDR3 DNA: TGTGCCAGCAGCTCCACTTCTAATGAAAAACTGTTTTTT
CDR3 protein: CASSSTSNEKLFF
clone size: -
V gene: TRBV13
J gene: TRBJ1-4
D gene: -

CDR3 DNA: TGTGCCATCAGTGAGTCCGGGCAGGGGGCTAACCATGAGCAGTTCTTC
CDR3 protein: CAISESGQGANHEQFF
clone size: -
V gene: TRBV10-3
J gene: TRBJ2-1
D gene: TRBD1

CDR3 DNA: TGTGCCAGCAGTTACCGTTGGGAAAACTCTGGAAACACCATATATTTT
CDR3 protein: CASSYRWENSGNTIYF
clone size: -
V gene: TRBV28
J gene: TRBJ1-3
D gene: -

CDR3 DNA: TGTGCCAGCAGCTTAGCTTGGACAGGGGAAGGGTCACCCCTCCACTTT
CDR3 protein: CASSLAWTGEGSPLHF
clone size: -
V gene: TRBV7-2
J gene: TRBJ1-6
D gene: TRBD1

CDR3 DNA: TGTGCCAGCAGCTTAGAGCTGTATAATTCACCCCTCCACTTT
CDR3 protein: CASSLELYNSPLHF
clone size: few
V gene: TRBV7-2
J gene: TRBJ1-6
D gene: -

CDR3 DNA: TGTGCCAGTAGTACCTCGACAGGGGTCCTCAATCAGCCCCAGCATTTT
CDR3 protein: CASSTSTGVLNQPQHF
clone size: -
V gene: TRBV19
J gene: TRBJ1-5
D gene: TRBD1

CDR3 DNA: TGTGCCAGCAGTTTAGGCACGGGCCGGGGTCAAGATACGCAGTATTTT
CDR3 protein: CASSLGTGRGQDTQYF
clone size: few
V gene: TRBV27
J gene: TRBJ2-3
D gene: -

CDR3 DNA: TGTGCCAGCTCCGTCGGGTCCGAAAAACTGTTTTTT
CDR3 protein: CASSVGSEKLFF
clone size: -
V gene: TRBV25-1
J gene: TRBJ1-4
D gene: -

CDR3 DNA: TGTGCCAGCAGATCCACTAGCGGGAGGAGAACAGATACGCAGTATTTT
CDR3 protein: CASRSTSGRRTDTQYF
clone size: -
V gene: TRBV7-8
J gene: TRBJ2-3
D gene: TRBD2

CDR3 DNA: TGTGCCAGCAGTGACCCCCGTACGAGGGAGCAGTACTTC
CDR3 protein: CASSDPRTREQYF
clone size: -
V gene: TRBV2
J gene: TRBJ2-7
D gene: -

CDR3 DNA: TGTGCCAGCAGCTTAATAAGGGGGGAGGGAGATACGCAGTATTTT
CDR3 protein: CASSLIRGEGDTQYF
clone size: -
V gene: TRBV7-3
J gene: TRBJ2-3
D gene: -

CDR3 DNA: TGCGCCAGCAGCTTCCTAGCGGGAGCGAACACCGGGGAGCTGTTTTTT
CDR3 protein: CASSFLAGANTGELFF
clone size: -
V gene: TRBV5-1
J gene: TRBJ2-2
D gene: TRBD2

CDR3 DNA: TGCGCCAGCAGCTTGGCGGGTAGCACCCCCCAGTTCTCCTACAATGAGCAGTTCTTC
CDR3 protein: CASSLAGSTPQFSYNEQFF
clone size: -
V gene: TRBV5-1
J gene: TRBJ2-1
D gene: -